The 11 T cell receptor beta chains in this list originate from one sample, sequenced in a study of shared clonotypes between healthy human individuals (dated by TCRdb to about 2020). Libraries were made using the immunoSEQ multiplex PCR assay. TCRdb stores this immuneACCESS table with in-frame sequences only. Part of the clones is absent; in the studies checked, under half of the shortfall reflects unresolved V genes, and no reason is known for the rest. The sample yields around 1,000,000 clones; about 80% were counted once. 0.89% of the sample rests with the top ten. Sequenced: memory CD4+ T cells from PBMCs. The sample's cell subset or site label, decoded: CD45RA-negative fraction. All receptors derive from a man younger than 35 in good health. Some clones in this sample may be carry-over from other donors' samples.

The rearrangement joins TRBV7-3 to TRBJ2-7; the match to TRBD2 covers 9 bases. The germline V gene encodes CDR1 SGHTA and CDR2 FQGTGA. The CDR3 runs to 13 residues. V lost 3 bases, J lost 6 bases, and 3 bases stayed unmatched. The CDR3 spells CASSLEREAEQYF. CDR3 sequence (DNA): TGTGCCAGCAGCTTGGAGCGGGAGGCCGAGCAGTACTTC.

The rearrangement joins TRBV30 to TRBJ2-1; 7 nucleotides match TRBD1. Germline V gives CDR1 GTSNPN, CDR2 SVGIG (reference sequence). CDR3 size: 12 residues. V was clipped by 6 bases and J by 3 bases; unmatched bases: 2. The CDR3 reads CACQGVYNEQFF. CDR3 nucleotide sequence: TGTGCCTGTCAGGGGGTCTACAATGAGCAGTTCTTC.

A word on this clone: Other nucleotide sequences in the sample specify the same CDR3. This chain's CDR3 is CASSLGGQGTYEQYF. The CDR3, as DNA: TGCGCCAGCAGCCTAGGAGGACAGGGGACCTACGAGCAGTACTTC. V gene TRBV5-1 combines with J gene TRBJ2-7; 9 bases fit TRBD1. Per the germline V gene, CDR1 is SGHRS and CDR2 is YFSETQ. Trimming at V came to 4 bases and at J to 2 bases, leaving 7 bases not matched to a gene. This CDR3 contains 15 residues.

CDR3 DNA: TGCAGCGTTGAAGATGGGGGGAGGAATGAGCAGTTCTTC. Residues: CSVEDGGRNEQFF. The chain combines TRBV29-1 with TRBJ2-1; D might be TRBD2 (6 bases). Trimming took 0 bases from V and 7 from J, leaving 10 bases between them. The CDR3 is made up of 13 amino acids. The germline CDR1 and CDR2 sequences are SQVTM and ANQGSEA.

The CDR3 DNA is TGTGCCAGTAGTATCGGGGATAATCAGCCCCAGCATTTT. Its translation: CASSIGDNQPQHF. The J gene is TRBJ1-5, the V gene TRBV19; D unresolved. CDR3 length: 13 residues. Trimming took 3 bases from V and 4 from J, leaving 7 bases between them. CDR1 LNHDA and CDR2 SQIVND come from the germline V gene (reference sequence). Filled out from reference TRBV19 and TRBJ1-5, the complete variable domain reads DGGITQSPKYLFRKEGQNVTLSCEQNLNHDAMYWYRQDPGQGLRLIYYSQIVNDFQKGDIAEGYSVSREKKESFPLTVTSAQKNPTAFYLCASSIGDNQPQHFGDGTRLSIL.

The chain has TRBV6-1 and TRBJ1-5; the D gene is possibly TRBD1 (5 bases). The CDR3 has 14 residues. Trimming removed 2 bases from V and 7 bases from J, with 12 bases in between. Germline V gene data show CDR1 as MNHNS and CDR2 as SASEGT. The CDR3 is CASSEWRGNQPQHF. The CDR3 DNA reads as TGTGCCAGCAGTGAATGGAGGGGAAACCAGCCCCAGCATTTT.

The chain employs TRBV9 and TRBJ1-2, with D tentatively TRBD1 (6 bases). CDR1 and CDR2 from the germline V gene are SGDLS and YYNGEE. The CDR3 length is 15 residues. Trimming cost V 6 bases and J 8 bases, with 23 bases left between them. The CDR3 coding sequence is TGTGCCAGCACCCCCTTAAGTCGGGGGCTTGGGGGCTACACCTTC. The encoded protein is CASTPLSRGLGGYTF. Filled out from reference TRBV9 and TRBJ1-2, the complete variable domain reads DSGVTQTPKHLITATGQRVTLRCSPRSGDLSVYWYQQSLDQGLQFLIQYYNGEERAKGNILERFSAQQFPDLHSELNLSSLELGDSALYFCASTPLSRGLGGYTFGSGTRLTVV.

This chain connects TRBV5-5 to TRBJ2-5; D remains unclear. CDR1 is SGHKS and CDR2 is YYEKEE in the germline V gene (reference sequence). Trimming took 0 bases from V and 5 from J, leaving 14 bases between them. The CDR3 length is 15 residues. The CDR3: CASSLGVRPQETQYF. The CDR3 DNA reads TGTGCCAGCAGCTTGGGGGTCCGGCCCCAGGAGACCCAGTACTTC.

The genes are TRBV30 and TRBJ2-1; 10 positions agree with TRBD2. CDR3 length: 17 residues. Germline V lookup: CDR1 GTSNPN, CDR2 SVGIG (reference sequence). V shed 2 bases, J shed 8 bases, and the junction held 15 bases outside the gene matches. CDR3 DNA sequence: TGTGCCTGGAGTCCCCCACCCTTTAGCGGGAGGCGGGATGAGCAGTTCTTC. Translating it yields CAWSPPPFSGRRDEQFF.

The genes are TRBV7-9 and TRBJ2-7; perhaps TRBD1 as D (6 bases). CDR3 length: 15 residues. The germline V and J ends were trimmed by 5 bases and 0 bases, with 14 bases remaining between them. The germline CDR1 and CDR2 sequences are SEHNR and FQNEAQ (reference sequence). CDR3 coding DNA: TGTGCCAGCAGCGCTAATACAGGGTTCTCCTACGAGCAGTACTTC. Residues: CASSANTGFSYEQYF.

In this sample, this clone turned up once. This sequence joins TRBV5-4 and TRBJ1-2; D not certain. Per the germline V gene, CDR1 is SGHNT and CDR2 is YYREEE (reference sequence). V lost 4 bases and J 4 bases, leaving 14 bases between the germline ends. This CDR3 has 14 residues. The CDR3, as DNA: TGTGCCAGCAGCACTCCCGCCAAGGGCTATGGCTACACCTTC. Its translation is CASSTPAKGYGYTF. Supplemented by reference TRBV5-4 and TRBJ1-2, the full variable domain reads ETGVTQSPTHLIKTRGQQVTLRCSSQSGHNTVSWYQQALGQGPQFIFQYYREEENGRGNFPPRFSGLQFPNYSSELNVNALELDDSALYLCASSTPAKGYGYTFGSGTRLTVV.